Reported below is one TCR beta chain. Antigen: not known. This sample is drawn from a study of CD8 T cell repertoires and HIV-1 epitope variants. Sequencing used immunoSEQ multiplex PCR; TCRdb keeps in-frame clones, though not all of them. The top ten hold around 40% of the sample, which has thousands of clones, 50% to 75% seen once. Specimen: cultured CD8+ T cells derived from PBMCs. This clonotype originated in a male donor with HIV.

Here the CDR3 DNA reads TGTGCCAGCAGCCAAGAGATTCGGAGAAACACCATATATTTT. Its protein is CASSQEIRRNTIYF. The chain links TRBV14 to TRBJ1-3, with no clear D. The germline V gene has CDR1 SGHDN and CDR2 FVKESK. Trimming pared 0 bases from V and 5 bases from J, leaving 8 bases between. The CDR3 is 14 residues long.